The 2 T cell receptor beta chains listed next were all sequenced from one sample in a study of blood T cell repertoires in COVID-19. Libraries were prepared by immunoSEQ multiplex PCR; TCRdb keeps only in-frame clonotypes and omits some of them. The repertoire includes about 87,000 clones, about 90% of them detected once, and 5% to 7% sits in the top ten. Sequencing input: peripheral blood. The receptors originated from a young man with COVID-19, enrolled during active disease.

This sequence joins TRBV5-1 and TRBJ1-6; no firm D call. Germline lookup yields CDR1 SGHRS and CDR2 YFSETQ. Trimming left V 0 bases short and J 7 bases short, with 5 bases between. This CDR3 is 13 amino acids long. In DNA form, the CDR3 reads TGCGCCAGCAGCTTGGCCTTGAATTCACCCCTCCACTTT. As protein: CASSLALNSPLHF.

The chain links TRBV5-1 to TRBJ2-1, with a possible D match to TRBD1 (5 bases). Germline CDR1 reads SGHRS; CDR2 reads YFSETQ. V was trimmed by 4 bases and J by 1 base, leaving 12 bases between them. The CDR3 length is 15 residues. CDR3 sequence: CASSPGQGSYNEQFF. The CDR3 DNA reads as TGCGCCAGCAGCCCCGGGCAGGGATCCTACAATGAGCAGTTCTTC.